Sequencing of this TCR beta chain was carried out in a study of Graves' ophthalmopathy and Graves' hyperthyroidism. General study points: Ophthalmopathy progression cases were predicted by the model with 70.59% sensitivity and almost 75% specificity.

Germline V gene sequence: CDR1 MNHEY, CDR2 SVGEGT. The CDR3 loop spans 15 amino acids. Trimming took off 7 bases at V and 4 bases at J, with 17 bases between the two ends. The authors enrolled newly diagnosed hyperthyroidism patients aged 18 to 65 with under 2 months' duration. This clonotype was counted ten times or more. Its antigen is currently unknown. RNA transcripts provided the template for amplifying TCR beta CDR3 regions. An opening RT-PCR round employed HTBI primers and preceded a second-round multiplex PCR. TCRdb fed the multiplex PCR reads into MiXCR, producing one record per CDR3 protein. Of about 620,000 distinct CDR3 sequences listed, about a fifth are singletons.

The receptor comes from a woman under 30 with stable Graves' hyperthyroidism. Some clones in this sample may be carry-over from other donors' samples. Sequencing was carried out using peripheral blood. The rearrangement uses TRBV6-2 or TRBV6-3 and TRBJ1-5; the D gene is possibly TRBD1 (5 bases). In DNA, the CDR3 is TGTGCCAGCACCACCTTGGGGGGAAGAAATCAGCCCCAGCATTTT. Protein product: CASTTLGGRNQPQHF.